This T cell receptor (beta chain) was found in a study of neurological immune-mediated disorders. The cDNA was generated through 5'RACE incorporating 10-nucleotide random UMIs. TCRdb processed the 5' RACE reads anew with MiXCR; each CDR3 protein has one entry. Of around 69,000 distinct CDR3 sequences in the sample, approximately 10% were seen once. This clonotype came up many times. The time point: longitudinal time-point 1 (baseline). The study drew its healthy controls from blood bank volunteers in Maryland, USA. The ends were cut back, 3 bases at V and 3 bases at J, with 12 bases in the middle. This CDR3 has 14 residues. CDR1 is MGHRA, CDR2 YSYEKL, per germline.

Sequenced sample: PBMCs. The V gene is TRBV4-1, the J gene TRBJ2-7; D unclear. This TCR came from a man aged 30 to 39 in good health. CDR3: CASSHVEGNYEQYF. DNA for the CDR3: TGCGCCAGCAGCCACGTAGAAGGGAACTACGAGCAGTACTTC.